This T cell receptor beta chain was recorded in a study of blood T cell repertoires in COVID-19. Concerning this clone itself: Other DNA sequences in the sample encode the same CDR3.

The CDR3 extends over 14 amino acids. CDR1 and CDR2 from the germline V gene are MNHEY and SVGAGI. V lost 5 bases, J lost 7 bases, and 7 bases stayed unmatched. Clones were read by immunoSEQ multiplex PCR, and TCRdb kept only the in-frame ones, dropping some. Here the sample spans roughly 140,000 clones, approximately 86% being singletons. The source of this sequence is a woman aged 65 to 85 with acute or convalescent COVID-19. This chain links TRBV6-5 with TRBJ1-5; 8 nucleotides match TRBD1. The sample comprised peripheral blood. The DNA of the CDR3 is TGTGCCAGCAGTCCTCAGGGGGCAAGGCAGCCCCAGCATTTT. Amino acid sequence: CASSPQGARQPQHF.